Listed below are T cell receptor beta chains from one sample, sequenced in a study of T cell repertoires in cytomegalovirus infection. TCRdb processed the reads anew with MiXCR; each CDR3 protein has one entry. The sample has 250,000 to 300,000 distinct CDR3 sequences; approximately 22% are singletons. These TCRs' antigens remain unknown. This material consisted of cultured PBMCs, taken from culture after CMV antigen stimulation. These receptors were collected from a human donor in good health (CMV status not recorded). Some clones in this sample may be carry-over from other donors' samples. The CDR3 runs from the conserved cysteine through the conserved F or W. The D gene is left open where the match is weak. Some rows have no size entry. The others give once, few or many, or a class for an expanded clone.

clone size	J gene	D gene	V gene	CDR3 protein	CDR3 DNA
-	TRBJ1-5	-	TRBV9	CASSVGTANQPQHF	TGTGCCAGCAGCGTAGGGACAGCCAATCAGCCCCAGCATTTT
-	TRBJ2-5	-	TRBV7-9	CASSFAVGQETQYF	TGTGCCAGCAGCTTCGCTGTCGGCCAAGAGACCCAGTACTTC
few	TRBJ2-5	TRBD2	TRBV28	CASSLGLGRGTQYF	TGTGCCAGCAGTCTGGGACTAGGCAGAGGGACCCAGTACTTC
few	TRBJ1-1	-	TRBV28	CASSGTGRLTEAFF	TGTGCCAGCAGTGGAACAGGGAGGCTCACTGAAGCTTTCTTT
-	TRBJ2-7	-	TRBV20-1	CSARDQQGYSYEQYF	TGCAGTGCTAGAGACCAACAGGGATACTCCTACGAGCAGTACTTC
-	TRBJ1-5	TRBD1	TRBV29-1	CSVAGGSNQPQHF	TGCAGCGTTGCAGGGGGAAGCAATCAGCCCCAGCATTTT
-	TRBJ2-1	-	TRBV6-2/TRBV6-3	CASSNAGQVNEQFF	TGTGCCAGCAGCAACGCCGGGCAGGTCAATGAGCAGTTCTTC
few	TRBJ1-2	-	TRBV6-5	CASSYSSGLIGGYTF	TGTGCCAGCAGTTACTCGTCCGGCCTGATCGGGGGCTACACCTTC
few	TRBJ1-1	-	TRBV6-5	CASSYGSGSTEAFF	TGTGCCAGCAGTTACGGGTCAGGGAGCACTGAAGCTTTCTTT
-	TRBJ1-2	-	TRBV7-2	CASSPSPGRATTFGYGYTF	TGTGCCAGCAGCCCGAGCCCGGGACGTGCGACTACCTTTGGCTATGGCTACACCTTC
-	TRBJ1-2	TRBD1	TRBV11-2	CASSSAGTGGYGYTF	TGTGCCAGCAGCTCCGCCGGGACAGGGGGCTATGGCTACACCTTC
-	TRBJ2-3	TRBD2	TRBV20-1	CSIATSGRTDTQYF	TGCAGTATAGCGACTAGCGGTCGCACAGATACGCAGTATTTT
few	TRBJ1-2	TRBD1	TRBV15	CATSRGPGQGPSNYGYTF	TGTGCCACCAGCAGAGGGCCGGGACAGGGGCCTTCTAACTATGGCTACACCTTC
few	TRBJ2-3	TRBD2	TRBV19	CASSMLAAFTDTQYF	TGTGCCAGTAGTATGCTAGCGGCCTTTACAGATACGCAGTATTTT
few	TRBJ2-1	TRBD2	TRBV19	CASSPAALAGGTGEQFF	TGTGCCAGTAGCCCGGCAGCGCTAGCGGGAGGAACGGGTGAGCAGTTCTTC
few	TRBJ2-2	TRBD1	TRBV7-8	CASSSDRGRNTGELFF	TGTGCCAGCAGCTCTGACAGGGGGCGCAACACCGGGGAGCTGTTTTTT
-	TRBJ2-1	-	TRBV11-2	CASIIRPTSRDEQFF	TGTGCCAGCATTATAAGACCGACATCCCGCGATGAGCAGTTCTTC
many	TRBJ2-1	TRBD1	TRBV7-8	CASSLGFMGQRGNEQFF	TGTGCCAGCAGCTTAGGTTTTATGGGACAGCGAGGCAATGAGCAGTTCTTC
-	TRBJ1-1	-	TRBV28	CASDYAGSAEAFF	TGTGCCAGCGACTATGCGGGTTCGGCTGAAGCTTTCTTT
-	TRBJ2-2	-	TRBV24-1	CATSDPWLENTGELFF	TGTGCCACCAGTGACCCCTGGCTGGAGAACACCGGGGAGCTGTTTTTT
few	TRBJ1-2	-	TRBV4-3	CASSPTQGASYGYTF	TGCGCCAGCAGCCCTACACAGGGTGCATCCTATGGCTACACCTTC
few	TRBJ2-2	-	TRBV4-1	CASSQGGDFPGTGELFF	TGCGCCAGCAGCCAAGGCGGGGACTTTCCCGGTACCGGGGAGCTGTTTTTT
-	TRBJ2-3	TRBD2	TRBV27	CASSPRRGREDTQYF	TGTGCCAGCAGTCCCCGACGGGGGAGGGAAGATACGCAGTATTTT
-	TRBJ2-3	TRBD2	TRBV28	CASTGTSGRTTDTQYF	TGTGCCAGCACAGGGACTAGCGGGAGGACCACAGATACGCAGTATTTT
-	TRBJ2-1	-	TRBV6-2/TRBV6-3	CASSYARGHNEQFF	TGTGCCAGCAGTTATGCCAGGGGCCACAATGAGCAGTTCTTC
-	TRBJ1-6	-	TRBV20-1	CSASTGTDYNSPLHF	TGCAGTGCGTCGACAGGCACTGACTATAATTCACCCCTCCACTTT
many	TRBJ2-3	TRBD1	TRBV7-2	CASSSDREDTQYF	TGTGCCAGCAGCTCGGACAGGGAGGATACGCAGTATTTT
-	TRBJ1-1	-	TRBV7-9	CASSFRATEAFF	TGTGCCAGCAGCTTCCGGGCCACTGAAGCTTTCTTT
few	TRBJ2-1	TRBD2	TRBV28	CASSLGPGLAGAFYRHEQFF	TGTGCCAGCAGTTTAGGACCGGGACTAGCGGGAGCTTTCTACAGGCATGAGCAGTTCTTC
-	TRBJ2-1	-	TRBV6-5	CASSYHERGSYNEQFF	TGTGCCAGCAGTTACCACGAACGTGGCTCCTACAATGAGCAGTTCTTC
many	TRBJ1-1	-	TRBV11-2	CASSILTGVMNTEAFF	TGTGCCAGCAGCATTCTGACAGGAGTAATGAACACTGAAGCTTTCTTT
many	TRBJ2-1	TRBD2	TRBV7-3	CASSLGGAGGVNEQFF	TGTGCCAGCAGCTTAGGGGGTGCGGGAGGAGTTAATGAGCAGTTCTTC
-	TRBJ2-1	-	TRBV6-2/TRBV6-3	CASSNWEGEQFF	TGTGCCAGCAGTAACTGGGAAGGTGAGCAGTTCTTC
few	TRBJ1-5	-	TRBV6-1	CASSYGPTDQPQHF	TGTGCCAGCAGTTACGGGCCAACCGATCAGCCCCAGCATTTT
-	TRBJ2-5	TRBD2	TRBV11-3	CASSLGLAGYQETQYF	TGTGCCAGCAGCCTCGGACTAGCGGGGTACCAAGAGACCCAGTACTTC
few	TRBJ2-7	-	TRBV28	CASSSGASYEQYF	TGTGCCAGCAGTTCAGGGGCCTCCTACGAGCAGTACTTC
-	TRBJ2-3	TRBD2	TRBV7-9	CASSSHSGTGGTQYF	TGTGCCAGCAGCTCCCATAGCGGGACGGGCGGTACGCAGTATTTT
few	TRBJ2-1	TRBD2	TRBV15	CATSRVSGSMVMGADEQFF	TGTGCCACCAGCAGAGTAAGCGGGAGTATGGTTATGGGGGCCGATGAGCAGTTCTTC